This T cell receptor (beta chain) came from a study of T cells in Graves' hyperthyroidism and ophthalmopathy. Germline CDR1 and CDR2: DFQATT and SNEGSKA (reference sequence). The germline V and J ends were trimmed by 6 bases and 1 base, with 20 bases remaining between them. The CDR3 length is 16 residues. This clonotype was counted ten times or more. Researchers took RNA transcripts and amplified the TCR beta CDR3 regions from them. HTBI primers were used for first-round RT-PCR of the TCR CDR3. In TCRdb, the multiplex PCR reads were re-called with MiXCR into one record per CDR3 protein. Of 300,000 to 450,000 distinct CDR3 sequences in the sample, around 13% were seen once.

The receptor was derived from a woman aged 55-75 years with Graves' hyperthyroidism. The chain carries TRBV20-1 and TRBJ2-3; the D gene could be TRBD1 or TRBD2 (5 bases each). The sample consisted of blood. The CDR3 region is CSARAFGTSGTDTQYF. The CDR3 DNA is TGCAGTGCCCGCGCCTTTGGGACCTCCGGCACAGATACGCAGTATTTT.